Following are 27 T cell receptor beta chains from one sample sequenced in a study of CD8 T cells in ankylosing spondylitis. Study-wide results and limits: A TCR beta motif of roughly 8 highly homologous variants appeared characteristic of ankylosing spondylitis blood.

TCRdb re-derived calls from the 5' RACE reads in MiXCR, one entry per CDR3 protein. The sample shows fewer than 750,000 distinct CDR3 sequences, roughly 19% of them seen only once. Their specific antigens are unknown. The sample comprised blood, either unsorted or a sorted T cell fraction (not recorded which). Source of these receptors: a male donor with ankylosing spondylitis.

This clonotype was detected only once. J is TRBJ2-3 and V is TRBV7-3, with 9 bases identical to TRBD2. In germline, CDR1 is SGHTA, CDR2 FQGTGA. Trimming removed 6 bases from V and 4 bases from J; junction bases left unmatched: 8. The length of the CDR3 is 15 residues. CDR3 DNA sequence: TGTGCCAGCAGTATTAGCGGGGGAGGGGCAGATACGCAGTATTTT. It codes for CASSISGGGADTQYF. The full variable domain, rest sourced from reference TRBV7-3 and TRBJ2-3, is GAGVSQTPSNKVTEKGKYVELRCDPISGHTALYWYRQSLGQGPEFLIYFQGTGAADDSGLPNDRFFAVRPEGSVSTLKIQRTERGDSAVYLCASSISGGGADTQYFGPGTRLTVL.

On this clonotype: The CDR3 does not close with the conserved phenylalanine or tryptophan, likely indicating a read error. The chain combines TRBV5-5 with TRBJ2-2, with D possibly matching TRBD2 (5 bases). Germline CDR1 reads SGHKS; CDR2 reads YYEKEE (reference sequence). The CDR3 totals 14 residues. With 4 bases removed from V and 1 base from J, the gap between germline ends came to 8 bases. In DNA form, the CDR3 reads TGTGCCAGCAGCCATGGACTGAACACCGGGGAGCTGTTTTGT. Encoded protein: CASSHGLNTGELFC.

This clonotype was observed a handful of times. The V gene is TRBV20-1, the J gene TRBJ2-1; TRBD1 agrees at 7 bases. The length of the CDR3 is 14 residues. Germline CDR1 and CDR2: DFQATT and SNEGSKA (reference sequence). The V segment lost 8 bases and the J segment 4 bases; nucleotides outside the gene matches: 11. CDR3 protein: CSPKPGQSYNEQFF. The CDR3 nucleotides are TGCAGTCCGAAGCCGGGACAGAGTTACAATGAGCAGTTCTTC.

This rearrangement joins TRBV9 to TRBJ2-2; 8 bases fit TRBD1. V was pared by 4 bases and J by 3 bases, with 8 bases of the junction left unmatched. The CDR3 extends over 16 amino acids. The V gene's germline CDR1 is SGDLS and CDR2 YYNGEE. CDR3 nucleotides: TGTGCCAGCAGCCCAGAGACAGGGGTACACACCGGGGAGCTGTTTTTT. It specifies CASSPETGVHTGELFF.

This clonotype was seen ten or more times. The V and J genes are TRBV7-8 and TRBJ2-1; no clear D gene. Per germline, CDR1 SGHVS and CDR2 FQNEAQ. The CDR3 runs 17 residues. V was clipped by 2 bases and J by 6 bases, with 20 bases between them. The CDR3 loop reads CASSLYSSPGYGNEQFF. The CDR3 bases are TGTGCCAGCAGCTTATACTCTTCTCCCGGGTACGGCAATGAGCAGTTCTTC. The entire variable domain, with the rest obtained from reference TRBV7-8 and TRBJ2-1, is as follows: GAGVSQSPRYKVAKRGQDVALRCDPISGHVSLFWYQQALGQGPEFLTYFQNEAQLDKSGLPSDRFFAERPEGSVSTLKIQRTQQEDSAVYLCASSLYSSPGYGNEQFFGPGTRLTVL.

This clonotype was detected ten times or more. V is TRBV12-3 or TRBV12-4 and J is TRBJ2-7; tentatively, D is TRBD1 (6 bases). The CDR3 totals 13 residues. V gave up 6 bases and J gave up 1 base, with 10 bases separating them. DNA for the CDR3: TGTGCCAGCAGGCCAACAGGGTCCTACGAGCAGTACTTC. This codes for CASRPTGSYEQYF.

The rearrangement uses TRBV24-1 and TRBJ1-4; 8 bases are shared with TRBD1. Germline V gene lookup returns CDR1 KGHDR and CDR2 SFDVKD. The CDR3 has 17 amino acids. With 12 bases clipped from V and 2 bases from J, the junction kept 16 bases outside the gene matches. CDR3 nucleotides: TGTGCCTGCAGTTTCTCGACAGGGGTTGGGACTAATGAAAAACTGTTTTTT. Protein product: CACSFSTGVGTNEKLFF.

This clonotype was detected a few times. The chain joins TRBV28 to TRBJ2-3; D call uncertain. Germline assignment: CDR1 MDHEN and CDR2 SYDVKM. The CDR3 is made up of 16 amino acids. V was cut by 5 bases and J by 0 bases, with 15 bases left in between. CDR3 loop: CASSPGWDGSTDTQYF. CDR3 coding DNA: TGTGCCAGCAGTCCCGGCTGGGATGGGAGCACAGATACGCAGTATTTT.

This sequence joins TRBV20-1 and TRBJ2-5; 11 bases align to TRBD1. The CDR3 is 14 amino acids. V gave up 5 bases and J gave up 6 bases; unmatched junction bases: 8. Per germline, CDR1 DFQATT and CDR2 SNEGSKA (reference sequence). DNA of the CDR3: TGCAGTGCTCTGGGGACAGGGGGTGGACAGACCCAGTACTTC. This codes for CSALGTGGGQTQYF.

The rearrangement uses TRBV12-3 or TRBV12-4 and TRBJ2-5; 14 bases map to TRBD2. The CDR3 contains 15 residues. The V segment lost 6 bases and the J segment 5 bases; nucleotides outside the gene matches: 5. The CDR3 region is CASRRLAGGQETQYF. CDR3 DNA: TGTGCCAGCAGAAGACTAGCGGGGGGGCAGGAGACCCAGTACTTC.

This clonotype was recorded a few times. This rearrangement joins TRBV7-2 to TRBJ1-5; D gene uncertain. Trimming shortened V by 2 bases and J by 0 bases, and 8 bases separated the two germline ends. The CDR3 spans 15 residues. Germline CDR1 is SGHTA and CDR2 is FQGNSA. The CDR3 nucleotides read TGTGCCAGCAGCTTAAGGCCCGCTAGCAATCAGCCCCAGCATTTT. This codes for CASSLRPASNQPQHF.

The table lists this clonotype with a few counts. The chain's CDR3 is CASSFSGRGARETQYF. The DNA for the CDR3 is TGTGCCAGCAGTTTCAGCGGGAGAGGGGCCCGGGAGACCCAGTACTTC. The chain has TRBV28 and TRBJ2-5, with 8 bases matching TRBD2. J lost 5 bases, V lost 3 bases, and 11 bases had no gene match. Per germline, CDR1 MDHEN and CDR2 SYDVKM. CDR3 length: 16 amino acids.

The chain links TRBV7-9 to TRBJ1-5, with 8 bases fitting TRBD1. The germline CDR1 and CDR2 sequences are SEHNR and FQNEAQ (reference sequence). This CDR3 is 15 amino acids long. Losses at the gene ends were 5 bases for V and 3 bases for J; bases not matched to a gene: 6. In nucleotides, the CDR3 is TGTGCCAGCAGCACCGGGACAGGAGTCAATCAGCCCCAGCATTTT. Its protein product is CASSTGTGVNQPQHF.

The genes are TRBV27 and TRBJ2-7; the match to TRBD1 covers 7 bases. This CDR3 contains 14 residues. CDR1 MNHEY and CDR2 SMNVEV come from the germline V gene (reference sequence). The J segment lost 5 bases and the V segment lost 7 bases, leaving 11 bases of the junction unmatched. The CDR3 loop is CASTSLPTGNEQYF. CDR3 bases: TGTGCCAGCACTTCCCTCCCGACAGGGAACGAGCAGTACTTC.

The gene calls are TRBV12-3 or TRBV12-4 and TRBJ1-2, with no clear D. V lost 11 bases and J 2 bases, leaving 12 bases between the germline ends. This CDR3 spans 12 amino acids. The CDR3 loop is CASSQENYGYTF. CDR3 DNA sequence: TGTGCCTCCAGCCAGGAGAACTATGGCTACACCTTC.

A few counts support this clonotype. The gene calls are TRBV27 and TRBJ2-5, with no clear D. The V end lost 6 bases, the J end lost 3 bases, and 11 bases lay between the germline ends. The CDR3 length is 13 residues. The germline gives CDR1 MNHEY, CDR2 SMNVEV (reference sequence). CDR3 sequence reads: CASRFLGEETQYF. The CDR3 DNA reads as TGTGCCAGCAGATTCCTCGGCGAAGAGACCCAGTACTTC.

Only one count was recorded for this clonotype. The chain links TRBV12-3 or TRBV12-4 to TRBJ1-1, with a tentative D call TRBD1 (5 bases). CDR3 length: 14 residues. V lost 7 bases, J lost 5 bases, and 17 bases lay in between. CDR3 sequence: CASTLPGRGTEAFF. In nucleotides, the CDR3 is TGTGCCAGCACTCTCCCGGGTAGGGGTACTGAAGCTTTCTTT.

This clonotype was recorded many times. The chain recombines TRBV24-1 with TRBJ2-1; D unclear. The germline V and J ends were trimmed by 1 base and 9 bases, with 9 bases remaining between them. Germline V gene lookup returns CDR1 KGHDR and CDR2 SFDVKD. There are 13 residues in the CDR3. The CDR3 is CATSDFSRGEQFF. The CDR3, as DNA: TGTGCCACCAGTGATTTTAGCCGTGGTGAGCAGTTCTTC.

CDR3 in amino acids: CASRATSLGDNEQFF. CDR3 bases: TGTGCCAGCAGGGCGACTAGCTTGGGCGACAATGAGCAGTTCTTC. The rearrangement joins TRBV7-3 to TRBJ2-1; 7 nucleotides align to TRBD2. Germline trimming cut 6 bases from V and 5 bases from J; bases unmatched to any gene: 10. CDR1 and CDR2 from the germline V gene are SGHTA and FQGTGA. The CDR3 has 15 amino acids.

This clonotype turned up a few times. The CDR3 region has the DNA TGCAGCGTGACACTCTCCTACGAGCAGTACTTC. Translation gives CSVTLSYEQYF. This chain uses TRBV29-1 with TRBJ2-7, with no clear D. Trimming shortened V by 6 bases and J by 0 bases, and 6 bases separated the two germline ends. Germline CDR1 is SQVTM and CDR2 is ANQGSEA. The CDR3 has 11 amino acids.

The V gene is TRBV27, the J gene TRBJ2-6; 11 nucleotides align to TRBD1. The CDR3 totals 16 residues. Germline CDR1 MNHEY, CDR2 SMNVEV (reference sequence). The junction had 1 base not matched to a gene; V was cut back by 4 bases and J by 2 bases. The CDR3, as DNA: TGTGCCAGCAGTTGGACAGGGGGCGCTGGGGCCAACGTCCTGACTTTC. Translating gives CASSWTGGAGANVLTF.

In this sample, this clonotype turned up many times. V is TRBV28 and J is TRBJ2-1, with D perhaps matching TRBD1 (5 bases). V was cut by 6 bases and J by 2 bases, with 14 bases left in between. Germline CDR1 MDHEN, CDR2 SYDVKM. CDR3 length: 15 residues. CDR3 residues: CASSLGVVPYNEQFF. The CDR3 nucleotides read TGTGCCAGCAGCCTAGGGGTGGTACCCTACAATGAGCAGTTCTTC.

The genes are TRBV7-2 and TRBJ2-3; TRBD2 matches at 7 bases. The germline CDR1 and CDR2 sequences are SGHTA and FQGNSA. CDR3 length equals 15 residues. Here the CDR3 DNA reads TGTGCTTCTACAACAGGACTAGTTGTTTCAGATACGCAGTATTTT. Protein: CASTTGLVVSDTQYF. Looking up the rest from reference TRBV7-2 and TRBJ2-3 gives the full variable domain: GAGVSQSPSNKVTEKGKDVELRCDPISGHTALYWYRQSLGQGLEFLIYFQGNSAPDKSGLPSDRFSAERTGGSVSTLTIQRTQQEDSAVYLCASTTGLVVSDTQYFGPGTRLTVL.

CDR3 sequence: CSARIGGGKETQYF. The CDR3 DNA is TGCAGTGCGCGTATAGGGGGCGGTAAAGAGACCCAGTACTTC. The chain recombines TRBV20-1 with TRBJ2-5, with TRBD1 identical over 7 bases. CDR1 is DFQATT and CDR2 is SNEGSKA in the germline V gene (reference sequence). The V segment lost 6 bases and the J segment 3 bases; nucleotides outside the gene matches: 10. This CDR3 comprises 14 residues.

This clonotype was detected only a few times. This sequence joins TRBV12-3 or TRBV12-4 and TRBJ2-1; D is unclear. This CDR3 is 15 amino acids long. Trimming cost V 5 bases and J 6 bases, with 17 bases left between them. The CDR3 sequence is CASSLGVTSGNEQFF. The CDR3, as DNA: TGTGCCAGCAGTCTAGGAGTCACCTCTGGCAATGAGCAGTTCTTC.

This clonotype was seen a few times. This chain uses TRBV20-1 with TRBJ1-5; D may be TRBD1 (5 bases). The CDR3 loop spans 16 amino acids. Trimming took off 0 bases at V and 3 bases at J, with 15 bases between the two ends. Germline V gene data show CDR1 as DFQATT and CDR2 as SNEGSKA (reference sequence). CDR3 DNA sequence: TGCAGTGCTAGAGACGCCCTAAAAGGGGACAATCAGCCCCAGCATTTT. Its protein product is CSARDALKGDNQPQHF.

This chain links TRBV30 with TRBJ2-1; TRBD1 is a possible D gene (5 bases). The CDR3 extends over 13 amino acids. V lost 0 bases to trimming and J lost 5 bases, with 8 bases between them. In germline, CDR1 is GTSNPN, CDR2 SVGIG (reference sequence). DNA for the CDR3: TGTGCCTGGAGTGTAATCAGGGACAATGAGCAGTTCTTC. Protein sequence: CAWSVIRDNEQFF.